In its sample, the clone carrying this TCR beta chain was seen many times. Its specificity is unknown. The data derive from a study of response to subunit inactivated influenza vaccine. Study-wide findings and caveats: That few new T cells are recruited by each seasonal influenza vaccination was the authors' suggestion.

From the RT-PCR reads, TCRdb called clonotypes with MiXCR, one entry per CDR3 protein. The sample has about 540,000 distinct CDR3 sequences; 11% to 15% are singletons. The germline gives CDR1 SGHAT, CDR2 FQNNGV. CDR3 length: 15 residues. The V gene lost 1 base and the J gene lost 8 bases, with 17 bases spanning the gap. V usage is TRBV11-2 and J usage is TRBJ1-2; D may be TRBD1 (5 bases). This material consisted of PBMCs from blood, taken 11 to 12 days after vaccination. This receptor was taken from a man aged 50 to 60 who received an inactivated influenza vaccine. CDR3 coding DNA: TGTGCCAGCAGCTTAGGGAATACGCAGGGCGGAGGCTACACCTTC. This codes for CASSLGNTQGGGYTF.